Each of the 9 T cell receptor beta chains below was sequenced from the same sample in a study of cytomegalovirus exposure and HLA in healthy donors. Method: immunoSEQ multiplex PCR; TCRdb's copy keeps in-frame clones and lacks some. The repertoire holds approximately 280,000 clones, about 86% seen once, with around 1% in the top ten. The sequenced sample consisted of PBMCs. These TCRs come from a young woman in good health and CMV-seronegative.

V is TRBV6-1 and J is TRBJ2-7; perhaps TRBD1 as D (6 bases). Germline V gives CDR1 MNHNS, CDR2 SASEGT. The germline V and J ends were trimmed by 8 bases and 0 bases, with 17 bases remaining between them. The CDR3 contains 15 residues. CDR3 region: CASSTLDRNSYEQYF. The CDR3 nucleotides read TGTGCCAGCTCGACTTTGGACAGAAACTCCTACGAGCAGTACTTC.

V gene TRBV2 combines with J gene TRBJ2-2; no definite D call. V dropped 2 bases and J dropped 9 bases, with 7 bases sitting between them. The CDR3 is 12 amino acids. From germline, CDR1 is SNHLY and CDR2 FYNNEI. CDR3 nucleotide sequence: TGTGCCAGCAGTGAATCCTCCTGGGAGCTGTTTTTT. This sequence encodes CASSESSWELFF.

V is TRBV18 and J is TRBJ2-7; D unclear. Deletions cut 5 bases from V and 1 base from J, with 6 bases between. The CDR3 sequence is 12 residues long. Looked up from germline, CDR1 is KGHSH and CDR2 is LQKENI. The CDR3 sequence: CASSAGSYEQYF. The DNA for the CDR3 is TGTGCCAGCTCAGCCGGGTCCTACGAGCAGTACTTC.

The chain carries TRBV5-1 and TRBJ1-2, with 12 bases identical to TRBD1. V shed 0 bases and J 8 bases; nucleotides not matched to a gene: 20. The V gene's germline CDR1 is SGHRS and CDR2 YFSETQ. The CDR3 loop spans 20 amino acids. CDR3 nucleotides: TGCGCCAGCAGCTTGGGAAACGTATGGGACAGGGGGCTTTTGTTAGTCGGCTACACCTTC. Protein sequence: CASSLGNVWDRGLLLVGYTF.

In DNA, the CDR3 is TGCGCCAGCAGCCACGGGACAGGCTACAATCAGCCCCAGCATTTT. It yields the protein CASSHGTGYNQPQHF. The rearrangement links TRBV4-1 to TRBJ1-5; TRBD1 agrees at 8 bases. This CDR3 is built from 15 residues. In germline, CDR1 is MGHRA, CDR2 YSYEKL. The junction had 4 bases not matched to a gene; V was cut back by 3 bases and J by 3 bases.

The chain couples TRBV18 to TRBJ1-4, with D maybe TRBD1 (5 bases). Germline CDR1 reads KGHSH; CDR2 reads LQKENI. V was cut by 0 bases and J by 5 bases, with 10 bases left in between. CDR3 length: 15 amino acids. CDR3 nucleotide sequence: TGTGCCAGCTCACCACCACAGGCCCCCAATGAAAAACTGTTTTTT. Protein sequence: CASSPPQAPNEKLFF.

The chain carries TRBV19 and TRBJ1-1; a possible D gene is TRBD1 (5 bases). With 3 bases removed from V and 6 bases from J, the gap between germline ends came to 11 bases. The germline CDR1 and CDR2 sequences are LNHDA and SQIVND (reference sequence). The CDR3 sequence is 13 residues long. CDR3 protein: CASSIQRDAEAFF. CDR3 nucleotides: TGTGCCAGTAGTATCCAGCGGGACGCTGAAGCTTTCTTT.

The rearrangement uses TRBV11-2 and TRBJ1-1; 8 bases are shared with TRBD1. Germline V gene lookup returns CDR1 SGHAT and CDR2 FQNNGV. With V trimmed by 1 base and J by 5 bases, 9 bases remained unmatched. CDR3 length: 16 residues. This CDR3 is CASSLGPRGLSTEAFF. The CDR3 nucleotides are TGTGCCAGCAGCTTAGGACCCAGGGGGCTGAGTACTGAAGCTTTCTTT. Based on the CDR3 plus reference TRBV11-2 and TRBJ1-1, the full variable domain is EAGVAQSPRYKIIEKRQSVAFWCNPISGHATLYWYQQILGQGPKLLIQFQNNGVVDDSQLPKDRFSAERLKGVDSTLKIQPAKLEDSAVYLCASSLGPRGLSTEAFFGQGTRLTVV.

V and J are TRBV6-5 and TRBJ2-1, with a tentative D call TRBD2 (6 bases). The CDR3 consists of 15 residues. CDR1 and CDR2 from the germline V gene are MNHEY and SVGAGI. Trimming pared 5 bases from V and 4 bases from J, leaving 15 bases between. The CDR3 bases are TGTGCCAGCAGTCCTACTAGCCGTCAATACAATGAGCAGTTCTTC. It encodes CASSPTSRQYNEQFF.